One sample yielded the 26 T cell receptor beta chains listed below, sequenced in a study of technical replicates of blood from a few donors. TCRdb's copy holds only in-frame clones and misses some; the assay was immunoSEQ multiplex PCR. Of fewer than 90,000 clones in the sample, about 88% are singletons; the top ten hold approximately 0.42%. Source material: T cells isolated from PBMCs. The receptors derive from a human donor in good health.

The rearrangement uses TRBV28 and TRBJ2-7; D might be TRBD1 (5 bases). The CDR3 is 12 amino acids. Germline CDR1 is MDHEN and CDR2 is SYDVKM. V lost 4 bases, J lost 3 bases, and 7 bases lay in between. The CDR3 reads CASSSGIYEQYF. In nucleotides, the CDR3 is TGTGCCAGCAGTTCAGGGATCTACGAGCAGTACTTC. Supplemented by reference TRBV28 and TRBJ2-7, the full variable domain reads DVKVTQSSRYLVKRTGEKVFLECVQDMDHENMFWYRQDPGLGLRLIYFSYDVKMKEKGDIPEGYSVSREKKERFSLILESASTNQTSMYLCASSSGIYEQYFGPGTRLTVT.

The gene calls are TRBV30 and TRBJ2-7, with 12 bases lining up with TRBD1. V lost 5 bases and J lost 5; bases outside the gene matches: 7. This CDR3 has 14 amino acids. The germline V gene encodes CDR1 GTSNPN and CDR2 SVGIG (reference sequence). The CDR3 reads CAWAPGQGANEQYF. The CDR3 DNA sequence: TGTGCCTGGGCTCCGGGACAGGGGGCGAACGAGCAGTACTTC.

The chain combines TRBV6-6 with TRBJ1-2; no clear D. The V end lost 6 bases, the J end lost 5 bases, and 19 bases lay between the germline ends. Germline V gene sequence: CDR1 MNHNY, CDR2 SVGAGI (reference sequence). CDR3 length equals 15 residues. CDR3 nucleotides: TGTGCCAGCAGGCCGGGAGGGCAGACCATTTATGGCTACACCTTC. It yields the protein CASRPGGQTIYGYTF.

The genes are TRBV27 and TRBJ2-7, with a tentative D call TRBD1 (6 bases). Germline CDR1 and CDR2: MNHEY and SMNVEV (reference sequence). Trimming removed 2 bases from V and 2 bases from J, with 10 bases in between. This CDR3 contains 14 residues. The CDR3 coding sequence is TGTGCCAGCAGTTTACGGGACATGACCTACGAGCAGTACTTC. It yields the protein CASSLRDMTYEQYF.

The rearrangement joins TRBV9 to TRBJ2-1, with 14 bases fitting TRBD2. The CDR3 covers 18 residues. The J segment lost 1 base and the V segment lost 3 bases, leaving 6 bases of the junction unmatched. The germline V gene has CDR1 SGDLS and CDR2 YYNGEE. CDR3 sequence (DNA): TGTGCCAGCAGCGGAGGGACTAGCGGGAGTAATTCCTACAATGAGCAGTTCTTC. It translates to CASSGGTSGSNSYNEQFF.

The CDR3 is CASSPALGSYEQYF. The CDR3 coding sequence is TGTGCCAGCAGCCCCGCCCTCGGGAGCTACGAGCAGTACTTC. V gene TRBV5-4 combines with J gene TRBJ2-7; D is perhaps TRBD2 (6 bases). Germline lookup yields CDR1 SGHNT and CDR2 YYREEE (reference sequence). The germline V and J ends were trimmed by 4 bases and 3 bases, with 14 bases remaining between them. The CDR3 is made up of 14 amino acids.

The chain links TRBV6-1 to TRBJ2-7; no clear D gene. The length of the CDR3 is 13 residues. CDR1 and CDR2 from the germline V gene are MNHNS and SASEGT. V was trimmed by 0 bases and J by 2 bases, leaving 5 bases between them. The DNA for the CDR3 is TGTGCCAGCAGTGAAGCACAGCCCTACGAGCAGTACTTC. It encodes CASSEAQPYEQYF.

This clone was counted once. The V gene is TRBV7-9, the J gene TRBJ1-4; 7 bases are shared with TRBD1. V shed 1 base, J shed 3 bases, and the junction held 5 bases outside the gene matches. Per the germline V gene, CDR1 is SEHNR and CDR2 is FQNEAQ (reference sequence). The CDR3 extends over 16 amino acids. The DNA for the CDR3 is TGTGCCAGCAGCTTAGAAAGGGGGCAAGCTAATGAAAAACTGTTTTTT. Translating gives CASSLERGQANEKLFF.

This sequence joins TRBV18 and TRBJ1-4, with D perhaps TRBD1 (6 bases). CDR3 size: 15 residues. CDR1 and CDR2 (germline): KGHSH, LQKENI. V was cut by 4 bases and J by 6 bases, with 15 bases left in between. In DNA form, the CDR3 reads TGTGCCAGCTCACTACGACGGGGGGGCGATGAAAAACTGTTTTTT. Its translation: CASSLRRGGDEKLFF. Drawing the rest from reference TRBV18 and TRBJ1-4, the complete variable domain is NAGVMQNPRHLVRRRGQEARLRCSPMKGHSHVYWYRQLPEEGLKFMVYLQKENIIDESGMPKERFSAEFPKEGPSILRIQQVVRGDSAAYFCASSLRRGGDEKLFFGSGTQLSVL.

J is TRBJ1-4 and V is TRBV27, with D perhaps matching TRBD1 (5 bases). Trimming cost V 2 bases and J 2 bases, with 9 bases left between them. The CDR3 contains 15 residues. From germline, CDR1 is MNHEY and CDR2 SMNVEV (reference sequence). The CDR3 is CASSLRSGTNEKLFF. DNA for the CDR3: TGTGCCAGCAGTTTAAGGTCAGGGACTAATGAAAAACTGTTTTTT.

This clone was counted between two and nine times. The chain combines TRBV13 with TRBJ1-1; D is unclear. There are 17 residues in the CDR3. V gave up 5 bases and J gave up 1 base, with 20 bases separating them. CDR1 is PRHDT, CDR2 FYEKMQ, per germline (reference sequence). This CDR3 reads CASSPRSRTDSNTEAFF. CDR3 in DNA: TGTGCCAGCAGCCCGAGATCCCGGACGGACTCGAACACTGAAGCTTTCTTT.

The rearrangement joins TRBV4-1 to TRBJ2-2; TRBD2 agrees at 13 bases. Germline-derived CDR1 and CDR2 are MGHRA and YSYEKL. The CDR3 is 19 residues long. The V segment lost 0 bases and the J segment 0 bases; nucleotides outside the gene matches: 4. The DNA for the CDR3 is TGCGCCAGCAGCCAAGACCCAACTAGCGGGAGGGCGAACACCGGGGAGCTGTTTTTT. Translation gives CASSQDPTSGRANTGELFF.

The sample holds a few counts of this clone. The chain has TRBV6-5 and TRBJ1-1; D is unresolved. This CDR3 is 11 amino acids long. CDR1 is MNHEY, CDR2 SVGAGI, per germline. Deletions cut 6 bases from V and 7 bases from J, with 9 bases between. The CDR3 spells CASSRSGEAFF. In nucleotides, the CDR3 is TGTGCCAGCAGCCGATCGGGTGAAGCTTTCTTT.

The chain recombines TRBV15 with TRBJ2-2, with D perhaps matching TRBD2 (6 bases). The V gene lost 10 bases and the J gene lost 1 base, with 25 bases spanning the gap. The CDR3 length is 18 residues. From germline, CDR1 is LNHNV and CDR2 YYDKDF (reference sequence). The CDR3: CASRAGLSLPRNTGELFF. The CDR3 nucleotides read TGTGCCAGCCGAGCGGGCCTTAGTCTCCCGAGGAACACCGGGGAGCTGTTTTTT. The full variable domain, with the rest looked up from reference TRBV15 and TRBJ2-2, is DAMVIQNPRYQVTQFGKPVTLSCSQTLNHNVMYWYQQKSSQAPKLLFHYYDKDFNNEADTPDNFQSRRPNTSFCFLDIRSPGLGDTAMYLCASRAGLSLPRNTGELFFGEGSRLTVL.

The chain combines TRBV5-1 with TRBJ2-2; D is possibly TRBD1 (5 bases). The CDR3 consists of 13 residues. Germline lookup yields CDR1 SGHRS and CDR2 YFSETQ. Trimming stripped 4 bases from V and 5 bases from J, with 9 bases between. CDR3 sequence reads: CASSAQGTGELFF. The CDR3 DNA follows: TGCGCCAGCAGCGCCCAGGGAACCGGGGAGCTGTTTTTT.

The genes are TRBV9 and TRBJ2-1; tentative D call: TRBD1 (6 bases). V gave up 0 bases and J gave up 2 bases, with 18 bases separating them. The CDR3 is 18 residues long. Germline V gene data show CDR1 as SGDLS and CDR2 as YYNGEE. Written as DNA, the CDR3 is TGTGCCAGCAGCGTAGCTGGGGGCTCGGGTCTCGCCTACAATGAGCAGTTCTTC. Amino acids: CASSVAGGSGLAYNEQFF. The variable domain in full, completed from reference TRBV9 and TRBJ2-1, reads DSGVTQTPKHLITATGQRVTLRCSPRSGDLSVYWYQQSLDQGLQFLIQYYNGEERAKGNILERFSAQQFPDLHSELNLSSLELGDSALYFCASSVAGGSGLAYNEQFFGPGTRLTVL.

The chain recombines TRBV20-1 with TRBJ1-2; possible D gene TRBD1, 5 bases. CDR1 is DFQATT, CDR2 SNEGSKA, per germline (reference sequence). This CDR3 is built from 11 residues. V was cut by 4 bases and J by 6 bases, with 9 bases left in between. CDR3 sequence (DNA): TGCAGTGCTAACGGGGGGAATGGCTACACCTTC. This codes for CSANGGNGYTF.

This CDR3 reads CASNVAGGLNEQYF. The CDR3 DNA follows: TGTGCCAGCAACGTAGCGGGAGGGCTCAACGAGCAGTACTTC. This rearrangement joins TRBV2 to TRBJ2-7, with 11 bases identical to TRBD2. CDR3 length equals 14 residues. Germline V lookup: CDR1 SNHLY, CDR2 FYNNEI. J gave up 5 bases and V 7 bases, and 7 bases lay outside the gene matches.

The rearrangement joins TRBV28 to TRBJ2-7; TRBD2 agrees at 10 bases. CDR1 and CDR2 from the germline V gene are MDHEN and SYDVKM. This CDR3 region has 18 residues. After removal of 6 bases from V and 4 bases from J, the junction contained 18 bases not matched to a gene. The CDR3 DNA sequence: TGTGCCAGCAGCTACCGCATCATTTTAGCGGGAGGACAGTACGAGCAGTACTTC. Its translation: CASSYRIILAGGQYEQYF.

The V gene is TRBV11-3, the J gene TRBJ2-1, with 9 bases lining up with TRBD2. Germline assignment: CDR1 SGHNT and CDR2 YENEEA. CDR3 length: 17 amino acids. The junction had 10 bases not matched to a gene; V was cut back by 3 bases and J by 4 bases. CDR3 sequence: CASSLDRGTSTYNEQFF. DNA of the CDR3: TGTGCCAGCAGCTTGGATCGGGGGACTAGCACGTACAATGAGCAGTTCTTC.

The CDR3 protein is CAWSGTGPNSPLHF. The CDR3 region has the DNA TGTGCCTGGAGTGGGACAGGACCAAATTCACCCCTCCACTTT. The chain couples TRBV30 to TRBJ1-6; TRBD1 agrees at 7 bases. Germline V lookup: CDR1 GTSNPN, CDR2 SVGIG (reference sequence). The CDR3 has 14 residues. V lost 1 base to trimming and J lost 7 bases; unmatched junction nucleotides: 4.

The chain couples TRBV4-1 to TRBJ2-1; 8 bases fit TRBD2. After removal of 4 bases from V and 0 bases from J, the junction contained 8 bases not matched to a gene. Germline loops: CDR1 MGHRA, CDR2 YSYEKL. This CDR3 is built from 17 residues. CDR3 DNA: TGCGCCAGCAGCCCGAGGGCTAGCGGGTACTCCTACAATGAGCAGTTCTTC. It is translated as CASSPRASGYSYNEQFF.

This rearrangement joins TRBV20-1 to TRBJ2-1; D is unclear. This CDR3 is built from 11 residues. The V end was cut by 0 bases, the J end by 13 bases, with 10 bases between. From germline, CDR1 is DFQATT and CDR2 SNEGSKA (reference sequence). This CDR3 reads CSARDAILQFF. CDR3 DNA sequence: TGCAGTGCTAGAGATGCAATACTACAGTTCTTC.

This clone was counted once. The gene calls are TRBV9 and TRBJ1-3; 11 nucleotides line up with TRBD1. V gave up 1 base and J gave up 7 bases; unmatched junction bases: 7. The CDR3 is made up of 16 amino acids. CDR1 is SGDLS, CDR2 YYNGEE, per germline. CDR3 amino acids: CASSVSGTGGANTIYF. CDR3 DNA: TGTGCCAGCAGCGTATCCGGGACAGGGGGAGCTAACACCATATATTTT.

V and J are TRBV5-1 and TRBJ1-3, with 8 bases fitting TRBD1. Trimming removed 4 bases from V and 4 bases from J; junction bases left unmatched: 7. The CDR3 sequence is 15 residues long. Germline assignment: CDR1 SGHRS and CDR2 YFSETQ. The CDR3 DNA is TGCGCCAGCAGCCTGCAGGGGGCGCAAGGAAACACCATATATTTT. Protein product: CASSLQGAQGNTIYF.

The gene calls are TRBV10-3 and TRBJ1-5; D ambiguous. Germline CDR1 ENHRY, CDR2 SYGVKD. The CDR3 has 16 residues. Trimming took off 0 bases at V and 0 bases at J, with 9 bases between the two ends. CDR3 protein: CAISESARYSNQPQHF. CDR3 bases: TGTGCCATCAGTGAGTCGGCAAGATATAGCAATCAGCCCCAGCATTTT.